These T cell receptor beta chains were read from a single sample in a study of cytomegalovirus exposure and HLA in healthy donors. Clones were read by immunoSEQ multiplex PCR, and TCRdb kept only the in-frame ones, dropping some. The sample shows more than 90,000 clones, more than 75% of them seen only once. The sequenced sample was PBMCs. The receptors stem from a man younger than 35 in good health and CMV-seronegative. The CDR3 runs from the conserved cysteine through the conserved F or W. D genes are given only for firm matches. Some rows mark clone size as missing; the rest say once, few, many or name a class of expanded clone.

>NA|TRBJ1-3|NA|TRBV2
CASSVANRRSGNTIYF
TGTGCCAGCAGTGTTGCAAACAGGCGCTCTGGAAACACCATATATTTT
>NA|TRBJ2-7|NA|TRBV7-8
CASSLARQFDEQYF
TGTGCCAGCAGCTTAGCGCGGCAGTTCGACGAGCAGTACTTC
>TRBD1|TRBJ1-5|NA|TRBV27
CASRGGGQGYQPQHF
TGTGCCAGCAGGGGGGGAGGACAGGGATATCAGCCCCAGCATTTT
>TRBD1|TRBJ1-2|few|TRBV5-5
CASSLEGQGRIGYTF
TGTGCCAGCAGCTTAGAGGGACAGGGTAGAATTGGCTACACCTTC
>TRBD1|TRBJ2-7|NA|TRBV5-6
CASSSGQGSSYEQYF
TGTGCCAGCAGCTCCGGACAGGGGAGCTCCTACGAGCAGTACTTC
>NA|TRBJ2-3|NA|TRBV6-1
CASRQGPSITDTQYF
TGTGCCAGCAGGCAGGGGCCTTCTATCACAGATACGCAGTATTTT
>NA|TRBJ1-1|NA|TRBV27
CASSGVGTEAFF
TGTGCCAGCAGCGGAGTAGGCACTGAAGCTTTCTTT
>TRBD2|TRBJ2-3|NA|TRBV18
CASSPVRSGRGSDTQYF
TGTGCCAGCTCACCGGTGAGGAGCGGGAGAGGATCAGATACGCAGTATTTT
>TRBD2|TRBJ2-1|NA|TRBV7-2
CASSLESGRAYNEQFF
TGTGCCAGCAGCTTAGAATCCGGGAGGGCCTACAATGAGCAGTTCTTC
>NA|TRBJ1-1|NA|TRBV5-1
CASSREGGLMNTEAFF
TGCGCCAGCAGCCGGGAGGGCGGGCTCATGAACACTGAAGCTTTCTTT
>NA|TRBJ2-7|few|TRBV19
CASSVQRAPYEQYF
TGTGCCAGTAGTGTCCAGCGGGCGCCCTACGAGCAGTACTTC
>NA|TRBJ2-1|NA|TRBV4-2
CASSQDNLDNEQFF
TGTGCCAGCAGCCAGGACAATTTAGACAATGAGCAGTTCTTC
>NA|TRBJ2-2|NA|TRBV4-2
CASSSRQLNTGELFF
TGTGCCAGCAGCTCCCGACAGCTTAACACCGGGGAGCTGTTTTTT
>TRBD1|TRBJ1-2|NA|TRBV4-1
CASSGQGDYGYTF
TGCGCCAGCAGCGGACAGGGAGACTATGGCTACACCTTC
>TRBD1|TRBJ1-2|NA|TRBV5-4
CASSLRDRGIGYTF
TGTGCCAGCAGCCTCCGGGACAGGGGCATTGGCTACACCTTC
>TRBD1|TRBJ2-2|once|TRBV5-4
CASSLGQGNTGELFF
TGTGCCAGCAGCTTGGGACAGGGTAATACCGGGGAGCTGTTTTTT
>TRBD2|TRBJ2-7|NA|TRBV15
CATSRDRRASGSRSYEQYF
TGTGCCACCAGCAGAGATCGCCGGGCTAGCGGGAGCCGCTCCTACGAGCAGTACTTC
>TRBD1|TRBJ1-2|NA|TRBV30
CASEFRRQGGYTF
TGTGCCTCCGAGTTTCGACGACAGGGTGGCTACACCTTC
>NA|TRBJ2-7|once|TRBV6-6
CASSRAGSSYEQYF
TGTGCCAGCAGCAGAGCGGGCTCCTCCTACGAGCAGTACTTC
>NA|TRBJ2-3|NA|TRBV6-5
CASSQGGDTQYF
TGTGCCAGCAGCCAAGGGGGAGATACGCAGTATTTT
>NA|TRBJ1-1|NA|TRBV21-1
CASSPRGGQGIITEAFF
TGTGCCAGCAGCCCACGAGGGGGACAGGGGATTATCACTGAAGCTTTCTTT
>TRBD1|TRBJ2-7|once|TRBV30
CAWSVGQGAYEQYF
TGTGCCTGGAGTGTAGGCCAGGGGGCGTACGAGCAGTACTTC
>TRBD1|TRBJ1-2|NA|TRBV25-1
CASSEPGTGAGYGYTF
TGTGCCAGCAGTGAACCCGGGACAGGGGCGGGCTATGGCTACACCTTC
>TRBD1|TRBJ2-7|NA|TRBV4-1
CASSQVGTGPSYEQYF
TGCGCCAGCAGCCAAGTCGGGACAGGGCCCTCCTACGAGCAGTACTTC
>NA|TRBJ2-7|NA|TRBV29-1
CSVEDPFGGDDEQYF
TGCAGCGTTGAAGACCCCTTTGGAGGGGACGACGAGCAGTACTTC
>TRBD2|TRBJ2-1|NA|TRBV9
CASNPGLGGGEQFF
TGTGCCAGCAACCCGGGACTAGGCGGCGGTGAGCAGTTCTTC
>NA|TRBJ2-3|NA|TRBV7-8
CASSLEVGTDTQYF
TGTGCCAGCAGCTTAGAAGTAGGCACAGATACGCAGTATTTT
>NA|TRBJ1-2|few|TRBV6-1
CASSEVPDRVYGYTF
TGTGCCAGCAGTGAAGTTCCGGACAGAGTCTATGGCTACACCTTC
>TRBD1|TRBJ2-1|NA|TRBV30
CAWSVGQGSYNEQFF
TGTGCCTGGAGTGTGGGACAGGGCTCCTACAATGAGCAGTTCTTC
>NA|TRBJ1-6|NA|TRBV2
CASSEARVSHSPLHF
TGTGCCAGCAGTGAAGCGCGCGTATCCCACTCACCCCTCCACTTT
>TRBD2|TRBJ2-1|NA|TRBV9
CASSVGGGAGNEQFF
TGTGCCAGCAGCGTTGGCGGGGGGGCCGGGAATGAGCAGTTCTTC
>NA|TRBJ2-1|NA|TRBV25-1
CASSGDWPYNEQFF
TGTGCCAGCAGTGGGGACTGGCCCTACAATGAGCAGTTCTTC
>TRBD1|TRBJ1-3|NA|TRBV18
CASSRGQNSGNTIYF
TGTGCCAGCTCACGGGGACAGAACTCTGGAAACACCATATATTTT
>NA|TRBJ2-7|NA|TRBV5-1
CASSADEGGWYEQYF
TGCGCCAGCAGCGCTGACGAGGGGGGGTGGTACGAGCAGTACTTC
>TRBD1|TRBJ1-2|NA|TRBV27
CASSLLATGGSYGYTF
TGTGCCAGCAGTTTATTGGCGACAGGGGGAAGCTATGGCTACACCTTC
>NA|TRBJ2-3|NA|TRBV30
CAWRGTLSTDTQYF
TGTGCCTGGAGGGGGACACTGAGCACAGATACGCAGTATTTT
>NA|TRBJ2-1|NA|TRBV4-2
CASSQNTYNEQFF
TGTGCCAGCAGCCAGAACACCTACAATGAGCAGTTCTTC
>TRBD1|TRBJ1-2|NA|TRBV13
CASSLDRGQYGYTF
TGTGCCAGCAGCTTAGACAGGGGGCAGTACGGCTACACCTTC
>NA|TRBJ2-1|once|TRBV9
CASSVQIAGSYNEQFF
TGTGCCAGCAGCGTACAAATTGCGGGCTCCTACAATGAGCAGTTCTTC
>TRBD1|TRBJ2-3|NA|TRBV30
CAWSPLPSGTGGTDTQYF
TGTGCCTGGAGTCCCCTTCCATCCGGGACAGGGGGGACAGATACGCAGTATTTT
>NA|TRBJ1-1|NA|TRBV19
CASRGGGNTEAFF
TGTGCCAGTAGAGGGGGTGGGAACACTGAAGCTTTCTTT
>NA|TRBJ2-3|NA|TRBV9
CASSPGGAGSTDTQYF
TGTGCCAGCAGCCCAGGAGGGGCAGGAAGCACAGATACGCAGTATTTT
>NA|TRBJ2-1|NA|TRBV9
CASSAGRGAKYNEQFF
TGTGCCAGCAGCGCGGGCCGTGGGGCTAAGTACAATGAGCAGTTCTTC
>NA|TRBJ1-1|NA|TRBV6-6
CASGAGWYTEAFF
TGTGCCAGCGGCGCGGGATGGTACACTGAAGCTTTCTTT
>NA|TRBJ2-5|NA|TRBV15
CATSRGANQETQYF
TGTGCCACCAGCAGAGGGGCTAACCAAGAGACCCAGTACTTC
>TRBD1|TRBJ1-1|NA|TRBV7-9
CASSLGQGIMMKAFF
TGTGCCAGCAGCTTAGGACAGGGTATTATGATGAAAGCTTTCTTT
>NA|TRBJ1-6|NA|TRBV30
CAWMKPESYNSPLHF
TGTGCCTGGATGAAGCCGGAGTCCTATAATTCACCCCTCCACTTT
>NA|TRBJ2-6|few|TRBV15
CATSRETAGAGANVLTF
TGTGCCACCAGCAGAGAGACAGCAGGAGCTGGGGCCAACGTCCTGACTTTC
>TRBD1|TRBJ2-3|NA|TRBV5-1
CASSLTQGMVDTQYF
TGCGCCAGCAGCTTGACACAGGGGATGGTAGATACGCAGTATTTT
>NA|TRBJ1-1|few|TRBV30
CAWSLGVNAEAFF
TGTGCCTGGAGCCTAGGGGTAAACGCTGAAGCTTTCTTT
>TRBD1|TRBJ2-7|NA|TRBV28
CASSSTRQGPAYEQYF
TGTGCCAGCAGTTCTACGAGACAGGGACCGGCCTACGAGCAGTACTTC
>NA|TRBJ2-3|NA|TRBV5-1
CASSQADTQYF
TGCGCCAGCAGTCAGGCAGATACGCAGTATTTT
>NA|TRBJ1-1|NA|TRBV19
CASSLYGGGDTEAFF
TGTGCCAGTAGTCTCTACGGGGGAGGAGACACTGAAGCTTTCTTT